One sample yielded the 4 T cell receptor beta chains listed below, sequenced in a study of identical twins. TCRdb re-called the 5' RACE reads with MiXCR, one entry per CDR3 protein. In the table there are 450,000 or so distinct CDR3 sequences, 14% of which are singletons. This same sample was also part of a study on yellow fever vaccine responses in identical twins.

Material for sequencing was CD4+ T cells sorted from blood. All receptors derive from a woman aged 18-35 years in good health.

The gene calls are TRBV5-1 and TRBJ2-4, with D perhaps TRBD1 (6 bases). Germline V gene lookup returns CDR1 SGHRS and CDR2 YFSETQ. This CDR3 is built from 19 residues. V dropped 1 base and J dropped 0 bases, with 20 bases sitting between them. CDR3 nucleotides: TGCGCCAGCAGCTTGCCCATAGACGGGACACCTAAAGCCAAAAACATTCAGTACTTC. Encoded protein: CASSLPIDGTPKAKNIQYF. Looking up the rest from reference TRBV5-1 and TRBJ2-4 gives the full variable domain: KAGVTQTPRYLIKTRGQQVTLSCSPISGHRSVSWYQQTPGQGLQFLFEYFSETQRNKGNFPGRFSGRQFSNSRSEMNVSTLELGDSALYLCASSLPIDGTPKAKNIQYFGAGTRLSVL.

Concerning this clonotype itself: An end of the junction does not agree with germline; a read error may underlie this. This chain's CDR3 is CASSFAPRQGTHF. The CDR3 DNA reads as TGTGCCAGCAGCTTCGCCCCCAGACAGGGCACCCACTTC. The rearrangement joins TRBV11-1 to TRBJ2-7; 7 nucleotides line up with TRBD1. Germline V gene sequence: CDR1 SGHAT, CDR2 FQDESV (reference sequence). This CDR3 has 13 residues.

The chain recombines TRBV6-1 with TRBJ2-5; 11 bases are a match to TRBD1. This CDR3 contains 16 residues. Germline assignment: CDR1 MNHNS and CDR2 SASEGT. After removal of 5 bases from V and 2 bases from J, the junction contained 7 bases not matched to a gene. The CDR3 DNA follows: TGTGCCAGCAGTAGCCGGACAGGGGGCTCACAAGAGACCCAGTACTTC. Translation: CASSSRTGGSQETQYF.

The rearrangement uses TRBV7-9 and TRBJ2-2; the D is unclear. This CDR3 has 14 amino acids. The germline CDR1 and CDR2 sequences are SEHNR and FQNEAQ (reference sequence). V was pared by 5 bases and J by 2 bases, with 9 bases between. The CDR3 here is CASSINRNTGELFF. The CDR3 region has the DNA TGTGCCAGCAGCATTAACCGTAACACCGGGGAGCTGTTTTTT. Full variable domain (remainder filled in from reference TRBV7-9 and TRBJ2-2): DTGVSQNPRHKITKRGQNVTFRCDPISEHNRLYWYRQTLGQGPEFLTYFQNEAQLEKSRLLSDRFSAERPKGSFSTLEIQRTEQGDSAMYLCASSINRNTGELFFGEGSRLTVL.